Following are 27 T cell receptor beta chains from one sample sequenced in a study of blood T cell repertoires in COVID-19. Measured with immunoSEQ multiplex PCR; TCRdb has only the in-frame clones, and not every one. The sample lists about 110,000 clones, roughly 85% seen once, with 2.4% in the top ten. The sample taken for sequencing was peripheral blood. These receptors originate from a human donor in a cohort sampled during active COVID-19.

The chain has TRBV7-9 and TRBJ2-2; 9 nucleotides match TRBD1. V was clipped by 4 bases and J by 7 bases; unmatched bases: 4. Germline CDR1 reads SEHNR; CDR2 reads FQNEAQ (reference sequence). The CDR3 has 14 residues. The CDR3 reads CASSSQGASGELFF. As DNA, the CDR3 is TGTGCCAGCAGCTCACAGGGGGCAAGCGGGGAGCTGTTTTTT.

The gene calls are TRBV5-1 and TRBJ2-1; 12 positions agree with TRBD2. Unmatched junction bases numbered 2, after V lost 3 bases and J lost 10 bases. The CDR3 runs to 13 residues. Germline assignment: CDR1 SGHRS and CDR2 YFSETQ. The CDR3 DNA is TGCGCCAGCAGCTGGACTAGCGGGAAGGAGCAGTTCTTC. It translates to CASSWTSGKEQFF.

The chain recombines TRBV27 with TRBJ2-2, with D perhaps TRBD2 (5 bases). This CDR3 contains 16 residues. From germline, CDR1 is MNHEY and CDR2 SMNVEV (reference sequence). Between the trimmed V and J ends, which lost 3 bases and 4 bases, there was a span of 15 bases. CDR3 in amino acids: CASSFSPAGFTGELFF. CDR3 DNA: TGTGCCAGCAGTTTTTCCCCCGCGGGTTTCACCGGGGAGCTGTTTTTT.

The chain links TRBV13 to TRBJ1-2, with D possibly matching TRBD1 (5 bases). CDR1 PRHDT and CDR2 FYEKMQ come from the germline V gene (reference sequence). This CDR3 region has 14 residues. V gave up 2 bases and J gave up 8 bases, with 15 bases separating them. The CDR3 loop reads CASSLFRGVGGYTF. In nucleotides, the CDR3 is TGTGCCAGCAGCTTATTCCGGGGGGTCGGCGGCTACACCTTC.

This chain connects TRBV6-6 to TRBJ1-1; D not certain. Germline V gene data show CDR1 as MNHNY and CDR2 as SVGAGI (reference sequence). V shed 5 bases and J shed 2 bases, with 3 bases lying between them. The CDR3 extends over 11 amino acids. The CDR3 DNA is TGTGCCAGCAGTACTAACACTGAAGCTTTCTTT. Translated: CASSTNTEAFF.

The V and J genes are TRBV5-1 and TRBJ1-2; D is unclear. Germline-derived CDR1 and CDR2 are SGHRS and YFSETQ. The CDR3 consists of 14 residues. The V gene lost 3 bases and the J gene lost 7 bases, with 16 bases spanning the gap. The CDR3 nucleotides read TGCGCCAGCAGCTACGCCGAGGGATTACGTGGCTACACCTTC. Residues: CASSYAEGLRGYTF.

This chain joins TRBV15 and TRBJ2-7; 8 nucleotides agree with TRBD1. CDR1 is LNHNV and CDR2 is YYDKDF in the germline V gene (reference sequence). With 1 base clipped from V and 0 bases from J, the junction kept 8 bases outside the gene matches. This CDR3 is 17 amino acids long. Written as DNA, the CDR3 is TGTGCCACCAGCAGAGTGACAGGGGAAGGTGCCTCCTACGAGCAGTACTTC. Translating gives CATSRVTGEGASYEQYF.

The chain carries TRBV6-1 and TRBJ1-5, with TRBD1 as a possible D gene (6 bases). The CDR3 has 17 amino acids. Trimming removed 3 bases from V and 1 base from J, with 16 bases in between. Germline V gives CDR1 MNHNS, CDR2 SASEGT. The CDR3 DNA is TGTGCCAGCAGTGAGGAAAAACAGGGAATCAGCAATCAGCCCCAGCATTTT. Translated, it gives CASSEEKQGISNQPQHF.

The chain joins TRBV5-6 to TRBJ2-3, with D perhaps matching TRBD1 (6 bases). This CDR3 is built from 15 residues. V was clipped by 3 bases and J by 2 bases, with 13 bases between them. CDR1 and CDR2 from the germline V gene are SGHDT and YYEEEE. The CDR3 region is CASSSGQRATDTQYF. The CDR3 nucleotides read TGTGCCAGCAGCTCGGGACAAAGGGCCACAGATACGCAGTATTTT.

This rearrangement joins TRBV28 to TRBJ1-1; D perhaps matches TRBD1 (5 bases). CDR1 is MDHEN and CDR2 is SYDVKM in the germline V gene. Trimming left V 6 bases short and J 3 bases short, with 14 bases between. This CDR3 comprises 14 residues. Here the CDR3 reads CASSFQGGDTEAFF. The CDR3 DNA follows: TGTGCCAGCAGCTTTCAGGGTGGGGACACTGAAGCTTTCTTT.

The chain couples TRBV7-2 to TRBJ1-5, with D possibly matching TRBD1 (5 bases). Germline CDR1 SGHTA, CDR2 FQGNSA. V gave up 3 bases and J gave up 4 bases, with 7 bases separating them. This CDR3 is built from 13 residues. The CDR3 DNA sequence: TGTGCCAGCAGCTTTACAGGTAATCAGCCCCAGCATTTT. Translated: CASSFTGNQPQHF.

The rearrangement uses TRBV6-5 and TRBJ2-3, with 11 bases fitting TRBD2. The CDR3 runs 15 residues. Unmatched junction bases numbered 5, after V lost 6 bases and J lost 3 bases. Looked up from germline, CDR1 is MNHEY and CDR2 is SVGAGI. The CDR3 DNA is TGTGCCAGCAGAGTAGCGGGAGGGGGGACAGATACGCAGTATTTT. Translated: CASRVAGGGTDTQYF.

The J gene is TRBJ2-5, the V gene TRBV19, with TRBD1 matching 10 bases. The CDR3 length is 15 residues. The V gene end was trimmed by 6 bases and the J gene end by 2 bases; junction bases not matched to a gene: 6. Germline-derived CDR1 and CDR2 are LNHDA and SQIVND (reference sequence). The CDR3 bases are TGTGCCAGTAGCCCGGGACAGGGGTGGCAAGAGACCCAGTACTTC. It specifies CASSPGQGWQETQYF.

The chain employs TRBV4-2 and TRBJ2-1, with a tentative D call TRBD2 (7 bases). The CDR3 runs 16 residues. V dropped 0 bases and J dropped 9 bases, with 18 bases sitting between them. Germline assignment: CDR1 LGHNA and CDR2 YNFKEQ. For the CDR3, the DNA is TGTGCCAGCAGCCAAGAGAGGAGACCGGGGGGCGGTGAGCAGTTCTTC. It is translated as CASSQERRPGGGEQFF.

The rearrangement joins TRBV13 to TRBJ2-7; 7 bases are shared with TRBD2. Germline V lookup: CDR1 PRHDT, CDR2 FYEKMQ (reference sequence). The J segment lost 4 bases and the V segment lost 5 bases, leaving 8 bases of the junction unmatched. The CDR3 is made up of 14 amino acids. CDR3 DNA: TGTGCCAGCAGCATGGGACTAAAACCTTACGAGCAGTACTTC. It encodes CASSMGLKPYEQYF.

CDR3 bases: TGCGCCAGCAGCCAAGCCCCTAGCAGCGAGCAGTTCTTC. This sequence encodes CASSQAPSSEQFF. The chain employs TRBV4-1 and TRBJ2-1; maybe TRBD2 (5 bases). This CDR3 comprises 13 residues. The germline V and J ends were trimmed by 1 base and 10 bases, with 11 bases remaining between them. The germline gives CDR1 MGHRA, CDR2 YSYEKL.

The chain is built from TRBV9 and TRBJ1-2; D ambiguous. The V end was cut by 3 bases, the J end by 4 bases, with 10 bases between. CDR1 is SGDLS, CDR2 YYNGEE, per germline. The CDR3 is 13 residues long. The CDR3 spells CASSGGARYGYTF. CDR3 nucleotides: TGTGCCAGCAGCGGGGGAGCGCGCTATGGCTACACCTTC.

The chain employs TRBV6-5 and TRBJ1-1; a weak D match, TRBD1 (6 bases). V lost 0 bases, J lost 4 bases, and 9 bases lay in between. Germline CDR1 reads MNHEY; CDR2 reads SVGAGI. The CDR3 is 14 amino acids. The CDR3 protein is CASSYSTQGTEAFF. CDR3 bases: TGTGCCAGCAGTTACTCGACACAGGGCACTGAAGCTTTCTTT.

The DNA of the CDR3 is TGTGCCAGCAGCTTTTCTTTGGCGGAGCTCAATGAGCAGTTCTTC. It codes for CASSFSLAELNEQFF. The genes are TRBV7-9 and TRBJ2-1; D ambiguous. CDR3 length equals 15 residues. V lost 3 bases and J lost 6, with 15 bases in between. The germline V gene encodes CDR1 SEHNR and CDR2 FQNEAQ (reference sequence).

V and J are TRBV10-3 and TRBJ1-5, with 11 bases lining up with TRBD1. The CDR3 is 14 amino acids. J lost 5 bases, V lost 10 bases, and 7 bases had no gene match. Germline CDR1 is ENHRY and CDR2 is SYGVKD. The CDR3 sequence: CASSGQGAHQPQHF. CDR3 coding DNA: TGTGCCAGCTCTGGACAGGGGGCCCATCAGCCCCAGCATTTT.

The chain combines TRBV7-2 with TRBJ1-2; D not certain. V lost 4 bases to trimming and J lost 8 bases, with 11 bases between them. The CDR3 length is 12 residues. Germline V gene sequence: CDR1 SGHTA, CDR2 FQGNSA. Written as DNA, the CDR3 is TGTGCCAGCAGCTCAGGATTGAAAGGCTACACCTTC. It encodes CASSSGLKGYTF.

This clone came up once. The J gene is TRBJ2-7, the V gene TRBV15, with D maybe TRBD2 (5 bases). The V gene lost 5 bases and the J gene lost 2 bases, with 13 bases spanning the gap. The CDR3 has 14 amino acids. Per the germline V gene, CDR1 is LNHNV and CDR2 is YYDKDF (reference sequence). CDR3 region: CATSSPGNPYEQYF. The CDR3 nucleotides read TGTGCCACCAGCTCCCCGGGAAACCCCTACGAGCAGTACTTC.

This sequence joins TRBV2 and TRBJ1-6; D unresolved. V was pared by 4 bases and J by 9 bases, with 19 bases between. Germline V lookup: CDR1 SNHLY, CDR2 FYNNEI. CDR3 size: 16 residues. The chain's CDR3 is CASSGTPAGYGSPLHF. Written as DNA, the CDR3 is TGTGCCAGCAGTGGGACCCCAGCGGGGTACGGTTCACCCCTCCACTTT.

CDR3 sequence reads: CASSVQTNYGYTF. The CDR3 coding sequence is TGTGCCAGCAGCGTCCAGACTAACTATGGCTACACCTTC. The chain couples TRBV28 to TRBJ1-2; D remains unclear. The CDR3 length is 13 residues. V was cut by 6 bases and J by 0 bases, with 8 bases left in between. CDR1 is MDHEN and CDR2 is SYDVKM in the germline V gene.

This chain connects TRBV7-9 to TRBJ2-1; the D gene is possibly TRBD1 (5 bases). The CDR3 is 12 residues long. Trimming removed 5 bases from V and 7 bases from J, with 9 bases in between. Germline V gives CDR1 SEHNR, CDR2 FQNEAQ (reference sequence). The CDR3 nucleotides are TGTGCCAGCAGCCGACAGCTTAATGAGCAGTTCTTC. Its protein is CASSRQLNEQFF. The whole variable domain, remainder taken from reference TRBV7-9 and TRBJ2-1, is DTGVSQNPRHKITKRGQNVTFRCDPISEHNRLYWYRQTLGQGPEFLTYFQNEAQLEKSRLLSDRFSAERPKGSFSTLEIQRTEQGDSAMYLCASSRQLNEQFFGPGTRLTVL.

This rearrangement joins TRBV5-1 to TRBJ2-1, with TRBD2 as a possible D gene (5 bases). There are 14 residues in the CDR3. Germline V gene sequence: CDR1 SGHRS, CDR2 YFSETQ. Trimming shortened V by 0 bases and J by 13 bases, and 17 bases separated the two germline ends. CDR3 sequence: CASSLGQDRRGQFF. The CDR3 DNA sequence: TGCGCCAGCAGCTTGGGGCAGGACCGCCGGGGACAGTTCTTC.

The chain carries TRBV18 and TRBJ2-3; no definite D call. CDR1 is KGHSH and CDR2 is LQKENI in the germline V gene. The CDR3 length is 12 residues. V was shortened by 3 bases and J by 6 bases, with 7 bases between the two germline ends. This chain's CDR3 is CASSPEVDTQYF. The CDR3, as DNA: TGTGCCAGCTCACCTGAGGTGGATACGCAGTATTTT.